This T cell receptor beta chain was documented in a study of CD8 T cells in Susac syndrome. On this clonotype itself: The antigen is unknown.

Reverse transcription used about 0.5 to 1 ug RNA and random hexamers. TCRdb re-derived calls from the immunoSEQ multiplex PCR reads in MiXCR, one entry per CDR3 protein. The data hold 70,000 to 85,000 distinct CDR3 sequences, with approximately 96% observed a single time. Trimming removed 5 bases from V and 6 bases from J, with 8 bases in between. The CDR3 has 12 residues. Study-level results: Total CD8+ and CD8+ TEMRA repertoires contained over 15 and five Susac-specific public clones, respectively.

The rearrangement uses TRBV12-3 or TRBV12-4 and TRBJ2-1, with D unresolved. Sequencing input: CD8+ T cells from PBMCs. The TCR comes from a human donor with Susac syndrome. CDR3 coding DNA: TGTGCCAGCAGTCCCCTTCCCAATGAGCAGTTCTTC. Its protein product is CASSPLPNEQFF.